The 25 T cell receptor beta chains presented below share a single source sample, sequenced in a study of cytomegalovirus exposure and HLA in healthy donors (dated by TCRdb to 2017 to 2019). Library generation was performed with the immunoSEQ multiplex PCR assay. For the multiplex PCR, a mixture combining 60 forward primers for TCR Vbeta segments and 13 reverse primers for TCR Jbeta segments was used. TCRdb provides this immuneACCESS table in a form limited to in-frame rearrangements. Some clones are lacking; in checked studies, under half of them reflect an unresolved V gene, and why the rest are absent is not known. The sample records under 90,000 clones, around 80% of which are singletons. 2.5% to 3% of the sample rests with the top ten. Sequenced material: PBMCs. Every receptor here comes from a man in his fifties or sixties in good health and CMV-seropositive.

J is TRBJ2-7 and V is TRBV5-1, with 7 nucleotides matching TRBD1. Germline values: CDR1 SGHRS, CDR2 YFSETQ. CDR3 length: 15 amino acids. V shed 0 bases and J 2 bases; nucleotides not matched to a gene: 5. CDR3 protein: CASSLAGQTAYEQYF. DNA of the CDR3: TGCGCCAGCAGCTTGGCGGGACAGACGGCCTACGAGCAGTACTTC.

This rearrangement joins TRBV5-1 to TRBJ1-5; no reliable D call. This CDR3 is built from 15 residues. V lost 0 bases, J lost 2 bases, and 9 bases lay in between. Germline V gene data show CDR1 as SGHRS and CDR2 as YFSETQ. The CDR3 region is CASSLAGFGNQPQHF. The CDR3 DNA reads TGCGCCAGCAGCTTGGCGGGATTTGGCAATCAGCCCCAGCATTTT.

J is TRBJ1-5 and V is TRBV7-8, with 10 nucleotides matching TRBD1. Germline assignment: CDR1 SGHVS and CDR2 FQNEAQ. The CDR3 consists of 18 residues. The J segment lost 0 bases and the V segment lost 5 bases, leaving 10 bases of the junction unmatched. The CDR3 loop is CASSVLGTGVGSNQPQHF. The DNA for the CDR3 is TGTGCCAGCAGCGTCCTCGGGACAGGGGTGGGTAGCAATCAGCCCCAGCATTTT.

V gene TRBV11-2 combines with J gene TRBJ2-1; 14 nucleotides match TRBD2. In germline, CDR1 is SGHAT, CDR2 FQNNGV. Germline trimming cut 3 bases from V and 0 bases from J; bases unmatched to any gene: 4. The CDR3 is 18 amino acids. The CDR3 nucleotides read TGTGCCAGCAGCTTTGGGACTAGCGGGAGCAGCTCCTACAATGAGCAGTTCTTC. As protein: CASSFGTSGSSSYNEQFF.

Points on this clone: At the DNA level, this CDR3 is encoded by other sequences in the same sample as well. This chain uses TRBV11-2 with TRBJ1-1, with a weak D call TRBD1 (5 bases). V was cut by 2 bases and J by 1 base, with 11 bases left in between. This CDR3 contains 15 residues. The V gene's germline CDR1 is SGHAT and CDR2 FQNNGV. CDR3 nucleotide sequence: TGTGCCAGCAGCTTACGGGGGGATGCGAACACTGAAGCTTTCTTT. This codes for CASSLRGDANTEAFF. Full variable domain (outside the CDR3, taken from reference TRBV11-2 and TRBJ1-1): EAGVAQSPRYKIIEKRQSVAFWCNPISGHATLYWYQQILGQGPKLLIQFQNNGVVDDSQLPKDRFSAERLKGVDSTLKIQPAKLEDSAVYLCASSLRGDANTEAFFGQGTRLTVV.

A few counts support this clone. The V gene is TRBV7-8, the J gene TRBJ1-1, with D maybe TRBD1 (5 bases). The V gene lost 1 base and the J gene lost 4 bases, with 25 bases spanning the gap. From germline, CDR1 is SGHVS and CDR2 FQNEAQ. There are 19 residues in the CDR3. CDR3 amino acids: CASSLEAGSGSWLFTEAFF. The CDR3 DNA reads as TGTGCCAGCAGCTTAGAAGCAGGGTCGGGTTCTTGGCTATTCACTGAAGCTTTCTTT.

The count of this clone is one. The chain employs TRBV5-4 and TRBJ2-7, with 8 bases identical to TRBD1. The V gene's germline CDR1 is SGHNT and CDR2 YYREEE (reference sequence). V was clipped by 4 bases and J by 5 bases; unmatched bases: 11. The CDR3 is made up of 15 amino acids. This CDR3 is CASSEGGQGSHEQYF. CDR3 sequence (DNA): TGTGCCAGCAGCGAGGGTGGACAGGGATCGCACGAGCAGTACTTC.

J is TRBJ2-1 and V is TRBV5-4; 9 positions agree with TRBD2. Germline CDR1 reads SGHNT; CDR2 reads YYREEE (reference sequence). The CDR3 spans 13 residues. Trimming took 2 bases from V and 9 from J; bases not matched to a gene: 3. In DNA, the CDR3 is TGTGCCAGCAGCTTTAGCGGGAGCAGTGAGCAGTTCTTC. Amino acids: CASSFSGSSEQFF.

This clone was seen more than once but under ten times. The chain recombines TRBV29-1 with TRBJ2-3, with TRBD2 identical over 10 bases. Germline CDR1 is SQVTM and CDR2 is ANQGSEA. The CDR3 has 16 residues. CDR3 loop: CSARYRLAGVADTQYF. CDR3 DNA sequence: TGCAGTGCAAGATACCGTCTAGCGGGAGTGGCAGATACGCAGTATTTT.

This sequence joins TRBV10-2 and TRBJ2-1, with TRBD2 matching 9 bases. Per the germline V gene, CDR1 is WSHSY and CDR2 is SAAADI. V lost 3 bases to trimming and J lost 15 bases; unmatched junction nucleotides: 15. CDR3 length: 15 amino acids. In DNA, the CDR3 is TGCGCCAGCAGTGAACTGGCGGGAGGGCCACGAGCCGCGTTCTTC. Protein: CASSELAGGPRAAFF.

The chain combines TRBV19 with TRBJ2-3; the D gene is possibly TRBD1 (5 bases). The CDR3 contains 13 residues. V was trimmed by 10 bases and J by 1 base, leaving 12 bases between them. Looked up from germline, CDR1 is LNHDA and CDR2 is SQIVND (reference sequence). CDR3 in amino acids: CAIPDSRTDTQYF. DNA of the CDR3: TGTGCCATCCCCGACAGCCGCACAGATACGCAGTATTTT. Full variable domain (missing parts from reference TRBV19 and TRBJ2-3): DGGITQSPKYLFRKEGQNVTLSCEQNLNHDAMYWYRQDPGQGLRLIYYSQIVNDFQKGDIAEGYSVSREKKESFPLTVTSAQKNPTAFYLCAIPDSRTDTQYFGPGTRLTVL.

V gene TRBV11-2 combines with J gene TRBJ2-2, with D perhaps matching TRBD2 (5 bases). Trimming left V 7 bases short and J 1 base short, with 10 bases between. There are 14 residues in the CDR3. Germline assignment: CDR1 SGHAT and CDR2 FQNNGV. The CDR3 region has the DNA TGTGCCAGCAAGAGGGCGGAGAACACCGGGGAGCTGTTTTTT. Amino acids: CASKRAENTGELFF.

V gene TRBV30 combines with J gene TRBJ2-6; 10 bases align to TRBD2. The V gene end was trimmed by 4 bases and the J gene end by 1 base; junction bases not matched to a gene: 19. The CDR3 has 21 residues. The germline V gene encodes CDR1 GTSNPN and CDR2 SVGIG (reference sequence). CDR3 sequence reads: CAWIGTPDLAGARSGANVLTF. The DNA for the CDR3 is TGTGCCTGGATCGGGACTCCGGACCTAGCGGGAGCTCGATCTGGGGCCAACGTCCTGACTTTC.

The rearrangement links TRBV10-3 to TRBJ1-1; D unresolved. The CDR3 extends over 13 amino acids. CDR1 ENHRY and CDR2 SYGVKD come from the germline V gene. The V end was cut by 10 bases, the J end by 4 bases, with 16 bases between. The CDR3 DNA reads TGTGCCACCCAGCACGAGGTTGGCACTGAAGCTTTCTTT. Residues: CATQHEVGTEAFF.

The rearrangement links TRBV19 to TRBJ2-7, with D maybe TRBD2 (5 bases). Trimming removed 2 bases at V and 5 bases at J, with 10 bases between. The CDR3 spans 13 residues. Germline V lookup: CDR1 LNHDA, CDR2 SQIVND (reference sequence). CDR3 region: CASSISREHEQYF. CDR3 coding DNA: TGTGCCAGTAGTATATCGAGGGAGCACGAGCAGTACTTC.

This chain joins TRBV20-1 and TRBJ2-7; TRBD1 agrees at 9 bases. The CDR3 is 11 amino acids. V dropped 6 bases and J dropped 6; count of bases not matched to a gene: 3. The germline V gene has CDR1 DFQATT and CDR2 SNEGSKA (reference sequence). The CDR3 here is CSADRGGEQYF. In nucleotides, the CDR3 is TGCAGTGCCGACAGGGGGGGCGAGCAGTACTTC.

V gene TRBV5-1 combines with J gene TRBJ2-7; TRBD2 aligns across 9 bases. After removal of 0 bases from V and 3 bases from J, the junction contained 7 bases not matched to a gene. The CDR3 is made up of 16 amino acids. The V gene's germline CDR1 is SGHRS and CDR2 YFSETQ. As DNA, the CDR3 is TGCGCCAGCAGCTTGGCTCTCTTAGCGGGAGTCTACGAGCAGTACTTC. Translated, it gives CASSLALLAGVYEQYF.

This sequence joins TRBV11-3 and TRBJ2-3; D is uncertain. With 6 bases removed from V and 0 bases from J, the gap between germline ends came to 4 bases. Germline-derived CDR1 and CDR2 are SGHNT and YENEEA. The CDR3 has 12 amino acids. This CDR3 is CASRRSTDTQYF. CDR3 in DNA: TGTGCCAGCAGGCGGAGCACAGATACGCAGTATTTT.

The rearrangement links TRBV7-9 to TRBJ2-5; 11 bases are a match to TRBD1. The J call may be incorrect, as the DNA end agrees better with TRBJ2-7. CDR1 and CDR2 from the germline V gene are SEHNR and FQNEAQ (reference sequence). The CDR3 covers 15 residues. CDR3 DNA sequence: TGTGCCAGCAGCAGCCCGGGACAGGGGGCCTACGAGCAGTACTTC. Its translation is CASSSPGQGAYEQYF.

In DNA form, the CDR3 reads TGCGCCAGTATCCGACAGGGTCTGGACACCGGGGAGCTGTTTTTT. Translated: CASIRQGLDTGELFF. The chain couples TRBV10-2 to TRBJ2-2; 7 positions match TRBD1. The CDR3 totals 15 residues. V dropped 9 bases and J dropped 3; count of bases not matched to a gene: 10. CDR1 and CDR2 from the germline V gene are WSHSY and SAAADI.

This clone was seen only a few times. The chain links TRBV11-2 to TRBJ1-1; a possible D gene is TRBD1 (5 bases). The CDR3 has 13 residues. Trimming cost V 6 bases and J 5 bases, with 13 bases left between them. CDR1 and CDR2 (germline): SGHAT, FQNNGV. CDR3 in DNA: TGTGCCAGCAGACTCCGGGGGGGAACTGAAGCTTTCTTT. Translated: CASRLRGGTEAFF.

The V and J genes are TRBV7-2 and TRBJ2-1, with 16 bases aligning to TRBD2. This CDR3 has 19 residues. Unmatched junction bases numbered 18, after V lost 7 bases and J lost 9 bases. CDR1 SGHTA and CDR2 FQGNSA come from the germline V gene. The CDR3 spells CASNQAGLAGGVTTGEQFF. Here the CDR3 DNA reads TGTGCCAGCAACCAAGCGGGACTAGCGGGAGGGGTGACTACTGGTGAGCAGTTCTTC. Together with reference TRBV7-2 and TRBJ2-1, the CDR3 gives the full variable domain: GAGVSQSPSNKVTEKGKDVELRCDPISGHTALYWYRQSLGQGLEFLIYFQGNSAPDKSGLPSDRFSAERTGGSVSTLTIQRTQQEDSAVYLCASNQAGLAGGVTTGEQFFGPGTRLTVL.

The rearrangement uses TRBV9 and TRBJ2-3; D is ambiguous. Germline V gene data show CDR1 as SGDLS and CDR2 as YYNGEE. The V gene lost 2 bases and the J gene lost 5 bases, with 15 bases spanning the gap. The CDR3 is 15 amino acids. This CDR3 reads CASSVGPHQEDTQYF. For the CDR3, the DNA is TGTGCCAGCAGCGTTGGGCCGCATCAAGAAGATACGCAGTATTTT.

The table lists this clone with a few counts. This rearrangement joins TRBV5-4 to TRBJ2-1; maybe TRBD2 (6 bases). The CDR3 totals 15 residues. Germline CDR1 and CDR2: SGHNT and YYREEE (reference sequence). The germline V and J ends were trimmed by 1 base and 6 bases, with 14 bases remaining between them. CDR3 nucleotide sequence: TGTGCCAGCAGCTTGTTCGGGAGCGCCCCCAATGAGCAGTTCTTC. Protein: CASSLFGSAPNEQFF.

This clone was picked up a small number of times. The rearrangement uses TRBV19 and TRBJ2-2, with unresolved D. The CDR3 is 11 amino acids. Germline V gene sequence: CDR1 LNHDA, CDR2 SQIVND (reference sequence). Trimming shortened V by 7 bases and J by 5 bases, and 5 bases separated the two germline ends. The CDR3 loop reads CASISTGELFF. The CDR3 DNA reads TGTGCCAGTATTAGTACCGGGGAGCTGTTTTTT.